A single sample is the source of the 21 T cell receptor beta chains below, sequenced in a study of blood T cell repertoires in COVID-19 (TCRdb year 2020). Libraries came from the immunoSEQ multiplex PCR assay. The immuneACCESS repertoire file appears here via TCRdb, limited to in-frame rearrangements. These files lack a portion of the clones; in checked studies, under half of the deficit traces to unresolved V genes, and the cause of the others is not known. Present in this sample are a few hundred thousand clones, approximately 81% of which were seen just once. About 10% of the sample rests with the top ten. The specimen sequenced was peripheral blood. These receptors were obtained from a woman at least 80 years old with acute or convalescent COVID-19.

This clone was seen more than once but under ten times. The chain has TRBV12-3 or TRBV12-4 and TRBJ1-1; D ambiguous. The CDR3 is 13 residues long. V lost 2 bases and J 0 bases, leaving 4 bases between the germline ends. CDR3 bases: TGTGCCAGCAGTTTACGAGTGAACACTGAAGCTTTCTTT. The encoded protein is CASSLRVNTEAFF.

The rearrangement joins TRBV4-2 to TRBJ1-2; 7 bases align to TRBD1. CDR1 is LGHNA and CDR2 is YNFKEQ in the germline V gene. The CDR3 sequence is 16 residues long. J was trimmed by 6 bases and V by 0 bases; bases with no gene match: 10. The CDR3 sequence: CASSQEGTAGWNGYTF. CDR3 bases: TGTGCCAGCAGCCAAGAAGGGACAGCGGGTTGGAATGGCTACACCTTC.

The CDR3 bases are TGTGCCAGCTCACCCCGACAGGAAACCGGGGAGCTGTTTTTT. This translates into CASSPRQETGELFF. This chain connects TRBV18 to TRBJ2-2; maybe TRBD1 (6 bases). V was clipped by 3 bases and J by 5 bases, with 10 bases between them. Germline CDR1 reads KGHSH; CDR2 reads LQKENI. The CDR3 contains 14 residues.

This clone was seen a handful of times. V and J are TRBV3-1 (or the pseudogene TRBV3-2) and TRBJ2-5, with 7 bases matching TRBD1. Germline CDR1 and CDR2: LGHDT and YNNKEL (reference sequence). The CDR3 covers 17 residues. Trimming at V came to 3 bases and at J to 4 bases, leaving 14 bases not matched to a gene. CDR3 loop: CASSQGLRGGLGETQYF. For the CDR3, the DNA is TGTGCCAGCAGCCAGGGCCTCCGAGGGGGCCTAGGAGAGACCCAGTACTTC.

The gene calls are TRBV19 and TRBJ1-5; D gene unclear. The CDR3 totals 12 residues. Germline V lookup: CDR1 LNHDA, CDR2 SQIVND (reference sequence). The V and J ends lost 5 bases and 1 base respectively, with 3 bases between them. CDR3 sequence: CASSLSNQPQHF. The DNA of the CDR3 is TGTGCCAGTAGTCTAAGCAATCAGCCCCAGCATTTT.

The V call is TRBV18, the J call TRBJ2-7; D might be TRBD1 (5 bases). V lost 1 base and J lost 2, with 15 bases in between. The CDR3 loop spans 16 amino acids. Germline CDR1 KGHSH, CDR2 LQKENI. The CDR3 protein is CASSPRAGQRAYEQYF. The CDR3 region has the DNA TGTGCCAGCTCACCACGCGCCGGACAAAGGGCCTACGAGCAGTACTTC.

V usage is TRBV29-1 and J usage is TRBJ2-3; D perhaps matches TRBD1 (5 bases). CDR3 length: 15 amino acids. Trimming took off 1 base at V and 3 bases at J, with 14 bases between the two ends. Germline V lookup: CDR1 SQVTM, CDR2 ANQGSEA. CDR3 nucleotide sequence: TGCAGCGTTGAAGGGGGTCTAGGGGCGACAGATACGCAGTATTTT. Its protein product is CSVEGGLGATDTQYF.

V is TRBV5-4 and J is TRBJ1-3; perhaps TRBD1 as D (6 bases). Germline loops: CDR1 SGHNT, CDR2 YYREEE (reference sequence). The CDR3 is 17 residues long. V was trimmed by 4 bases and J by 0 bases, leaving 17 bases between them. CDR3 amino acids: CASSLSGQIFSGNTIYF. The DNA for the CDR3 is TGTGCCAGCAGCCTAAGTGGACAGATCTTCTCTGGAAACACCATATATTTT.

V usage is TRBV6-5 and J usage is TRBJ1-2; 7 bases are shared with TRBD1. In germline, CDR1 is MNHEY, CDR2 SVGAGI. V lost 5 bases, J lost 6 bases, and 6 bases stayed unmatched. The CDR3 totals 13 residues. CDR3 coding DNA: TGTGCCAGCAGTACGACAGGGAACAATGGCTACACCTTC. Its protein product is CASSTTGNNGYTF.

The chain recombines TRBV7-9 with TRBJ1-1; D is unresolved. CDR3 length: 14 residues. CDR1 is SEHNR and CDR2 is FQNEAQ in the germline V gene (reference sequence). V was trimmed by 5 bases and J by 1 base, leaving 11 bases between them. The CDR3 region has the DNA TGTGCCAGCAGCCCGGGGAAGGGGAACACTGAAGCTTTCTTT. This gives the protein CASSPGKGNTEAFF.

CDR3 region: CASTKGDGNGNTIYF. The DNA for the CDR3 is TGTGCCAGCACCAAGGGGGACGGGAATGGAAACACCATATATTTT. This chain links TRBV9 with TRBJ1-3; TRBD1 might be the D (6 bases). CDR1 and CDR2 from the germline V gene are SGDLS and YYNGEE. CDR3 length equals 15 residues. Trimming took off 6 bases at V and 3 bases at J, with 16 bases between the two ends.

The rearrangement joins TRBV30 to TRBJ1-2, with D perhaps TRBD1 (5 bases). This CDR3 region has 13 residues. The germline V and J ends were trimmed by 5 bases and 7 bases, with 17 bases remaining between them. Germline loops: CDR1 GTSNPN, CDR2 SVGIG (reference sequence). In DNA form, the CDR3 reads TGTGCCTGGGGGTACCAAGGGGCGCTTGGCTACACCTTC. It codes for CAWGYQGALGYTF.

The chain joins TRBV27 to TRBJ2-3, with D possibly TRBD1 on 5 matching bases. This CDR3 contains 14 residues. Trimming took 5 bases from V and 2 from J, leaving 11 bases between them. Germline CDR1 MNHEY, CDR2 SMNVEV (reference sequence). CDR3 bases: TGTGCCAGCAGTACGGACACCTTCACAGATACGCAGTATTTT. Its protein product is CASSTDTFTDTQYF.

The J gene is TRBJ1-5, the V gene TRBV6-2 or TRBV6-3, with D unresolved. Germline values: CDR1 MNHEY, CDR2 SVGEGT. V was cut by 2 bases and J by 0 bases, with 5 bases left in between. This CDR3 contains 14 residues. CDR3 nucleotide sequence: TGTGCCAGCAGTTACCGGGTTAGCAATCAGCCCCAGCATTTT. Protein product: CASSYRVSNQPQHF.

The chain uses TRBV15 and TRBJ1-2, with 8 bases fitting TRBD1. CDR3 size: 12 residues. J was trimmed by 6 bases and V by 5 bases; bases with no gene match: 2. CDR1 LNHNV and CDR2 YYDKDF come from the germline V gene (reference sequence). CDR3 sequence reads: CATSRGQDGYTF. CDR3 nucleotide sequence: TGTGCCACCAGCCGGGGACAGGATGGCTACACCTTC.

This clone was counted once. The V and J genes are TRBV7-2 and TRBJ2-7; 10 bases agree with TRBD1. The germline V gene encodes CDR1 SGHTA and CDR2 FQGNSA. The CDR3 loop spans 15 amino acids. J lost 6 bases, V lost 1 base, and 6 bases had no gene match. The CDR3 DNA reads as TGTGCCAGCAGCTTAGAAGGGACAGGGGCCTTCGAGCAGTACTTC. Residues: CASSLEGTGAFEQYF.

This sequence joins TRBV9 and TRBJ2-1; the match to TRBD2 covers 10 bases. V trimming: 4 bases; J trimming: 5 bases; junction bases outside the gene matches: 6. This CDR3 region has 15 residues. Germline loops: CDR1 SGDLS, CDR2 YYNGEE. CDR3 nucleotide sequence: TGTGCCAGCAGCCCACTAGCGGGGTCTCACAATGAGCAGTTCTTC. Its translation: CASSPLAGSHNEQFF.

The chain is built from TRBV11-3 and TRBJ2-1; D not certain. Trimming left V 0 bases short and J 0 bases short, with 9 bases between. The germline CDR1 and CDR2 sequences are SGHNT and YENEEA. This CDR3 comprises 16 residues. The CDR3 protein is CASSLDPVRSYNEQFF. The CDR3 DNA reads as TGTGCCAGCAGCTTAGATCCGGTCCGCTCCTACAATGAGCAGTTCTTC.

The J gene is TRBJ2-3, the V gene TRBV7-8, with D possibly TRBD2 on 6 matching bases. CDR1 and CDR2 from the germline V gene are SGHVS and FQNEAQ. The CDR3 spans 16 residues. V was shortened by 5 bases and J by 4 bases, with 19 bases between the two germline ends. The CDR3 bases are TGTGCCAGCAGCCGTGGGGAGGAACCGGGGGCAGATACGCAGTATTTT. It translates to CASSRGEEPGADTQYF.

The genes are TRBV3-1 (or the pseudogene TRBV3-2) and TRBJ1-1; TRBD1 agrees at 7 bases. Germline V gene lookup returns CDR1 LGHDT and CDR2 YNNKEL (reference sequence). CDR3 length: 13 amino acids. V dropped 6 bases and J dropped 5; count of bases not matched to a gene: 6. CDR3 in DNA: TGTGCCAGCAGTCCGACAGGGAGAACTGAAGCTTTCTTT. It is translated as CASSPTGRTEAFF.

The chain employs TRBV28 and TRBJ2-7, with 7 nucleotides matching TRBD2. Trimming cost V 9 bases and J 2 bases; bases outside gene matches: 16. This CDR3 is 16 amino acids long. Per the germline V gene, CDR1 is MDHEN and CDR2 is SYDVKM. CDR3 nucleotides: TGTGCCAGTTATTTAGCGGGCGACTCTTTTACCTACGAGCAGTACTTC. Residues: CASYLAGDSFTYEQYF.